This is a list of T cell receptor beta chains from one sample in a study of T cells in Graves' hyperthyroidism and ophthalmopathy. TCRdb re-called the multiplex PCR reads with MiXCR, one entry per CDR3 protein. The sample lists around 480,000 distinct CDR3 sequences, approximately 15% occurring once. Sequencing was performed on blood. These receptors were collected from a woman in her late teens or twenties with Graves' hyperthyroidism. Each CDR3 is given with its conserved first and last residue. The D gene is left open where the match is weak.

j_gene: TRBJ2-5
d_gene: NA
v_gene: TRBV3-1
CDR3aa: CASSQRLGSETQYF

j_gene: TRBJ2-1
d_gene: NA
v_gene: TRBV7-9
CDR3aa: CASSLAQGTYNEQFF

j_gene: TRBJ1-3
d_gene: TRBD1
v_gene: TRBV19
CDR3aa: CASRDRGRKGNTIYF

j_gene: TRBJ2-7
d_gene: NA
v_gene: TRBV12-3/TRBV12-4
CDR3aa: CASTEGTNYEQYF

j_gene: TRBJ1-2
d_gene: NA
v_gene: TRBV5-4
CDR3aa: CASSLPPPANYGYTF

j_gene: TRBJ2-5
d_gene: TRBD2
v_gene: TRBV28
CDR3aa: CASSPWAAAGAQYF

j_gene: TRBJ1-5
d_gene: NA
v_gene: TRBV18
CDR3aa: CASSPRQIVSNQPQHF

j_gene: TRBJ1-4
d_gene: NA
v_gene: TRBV19
CDR3aa: CASGTGLHEKLFF

j_gene: TRBJ2-5
d_gene: TRBD2
v_gene: TRBV11-3
CDR3aa: CASSPTSGTETQYF

j_gene: TRBJ2-7
d_gene: NA
v_gene: TRBV3-1
CDR3aa: CASSQEAGTPSYEQYF

j_gene: TRBJ2-1
d_gene: NA
v_gene: TRBV2
CDR3aa: CASSEPQRITKDTFTYNEQFF

j_gene: TRBJ1-4
d_gene: NA
v_gene: TRBV6-5
CDR3aa: CASSYSARVNEKLFF

j_gene: TRBJ1-1
d_gene: NA
v_gene: TRBV19
CDR3aa: CASSIGGWVMNTEAFF

j_gene: TRBJ2-3
d_gene: TRBD2
v_gene: TRBV20-1
CDR3aa: CSATLAGRGTDTQYF

j_gene: TRBJ1-3
d_gene: NA
v_gene: TRBV19
CDR3aa: CASTYTATTGNTIYF

j_gene: TRBJ1-1
d_gene: NA
v_gene: TRBV3-1
CDR3aa: CASSRDGEAFF

j_gene: TRBJ1-2
d_gene: NA
v_gene: TRBV11-2
CDR3aa: CASSLVPGNGYGYTF

j_gene: TRBJ2-3
d_gene: TRBD2
v_gene: TRBV2
CDR3aa: CASSGDYFTDTQYF

j_gene: TRBJ1-5
d_gene: NA
v_gene: TRBV20-1
CDR3aa: CSASDWAVNQPQHF

j_gene: TRBJ1-6
d_gene: TRBD1
v_gene: TRBV4-1
CDR3aa: CASSQEGLGGQSPLHF

j_gene: TRBJ2-1
d_gene: NA
v_gene: TRBV19
CDR3aa: CASSMSESTYNEQFF

j_gene: TRBJ1-2
d_gene: TRBD1
v_gene: TRBV5-6
CDR3aa: CASSSDRAYVYGYTF

j_gene: TRBJ2-1
d_gene: TRBD2
v_gene: TRBV11-1
CDR3aa: CASSSLAGVYNEQFF

j_gene: TRBJ2-7
d_gene: TRBD2
v_gene: TRBV29-1
CDR3aa: CSVETLAGASYEQYF